The source of this T cell receptor beta chain is a study of identical twins. Findings of the study overall: Where beta out-of-frame sequences were concerned, excess twin sharing was weaker. Twin-shared out-of-frame alpha sequences were enriched for low generation probability. A cross-sectional statistical analysis, not follow-up of the same donors, supported the conclusions.

Concerning this clonotype: Its antigen is currently unknown.

CDR3 length: 12 residues. The germline V gene has CDR1 MNHNS and CDR2 SASEGT. V shed 5 bases and J shed 6 bases, with 10 bases lying between them. One entry per CDR3 protein, called by TCRdb with MiXCR from the 5' RACE reads. Of roughly 250,000 distinct CDR3 sequences in the sample, 11% to 15% were seen once. This receptor was taken from a woman younger than 35 in good health. Sequenced: memory (CD45RO+) T cells sorted from blood. J is TRBJ1-2 and V is TRBV6-1; D is unresolved. The CDR3 region has the DNA TGTGCCAGCAGTCGTGGGCCAGATGGCTACACCTTC. Protein sequence: CASSRGPDGYTF.